A selection of T cell receptor beta chains follows, all from one sample in a study of cytomegalovirus exposure and HLA in healthy donors. The repertoire was sequenced with immunoSEQ multiplex PCR; TCRdb's copy has only in-frame clones and lacks some. The data show around 120,000 clones, over 80% seen once. Sequencing was performed on PBMCs. The receptors were gathered from a boy younger than 18 in good health and CMV-seronegative. Both conserved end residues are part of each CDR3. A D gene is named only where the DNA matches it firmly. The size field is filled for only some rows; it gives once, few, many or a size class.

size	D	V	J	CDR3	DNA
-	TRBD1	TRBV11-2	TRBJ2-1	CASRPAGGRYNEQFF	TGTGCCAGCAGGCCAGCAGGGGGTAGATACAATGAGCAGTTCTTC
-	TRBD2	TRBV4-1	TRBJ2-1	CASSQESPRAGVRNEQFF	TGCGCCAGCAGCCAAGAGAGCCCTAGAGCGGGAGTCCGGAATGAGCAGTTCTTC
few	-	TRBV2	TRBJ1-5	CASSAITDRNQPQHF	TGTGCCAGCAGCGCCATTACCGACAGAAATCAGCCCCAGCATTTT
-	TRBD1	TRBV5-6	TRBJ1-1	CASSLASGGGVAFF	TGTGCCAGCAGCTTGGCCTCAGGGGGAGGTGTAGCTTTCTTT
-	TRBD2	TRBV4-1	TRBJ2-5	CASSQYLAGEETQYF	TGCGCCAGCAGCCAGTACCTAGCGGGTGAAGAGACCCAGTACTTC
-	TRBD1	TRBV7-2	TRBJ1-1	CASSQGQDFTEAFF	TGTGCCAGCTCCCAAGGACAGGACTTCACTGAAGCTTTCTTT
-	TRBD2	TRBV29-1	TRBJ2-1	CSVEMFYNGGRNLGNEQFF	TGCAGCGTTGAGATGTTTTATAACGGCGGGAGAAATTTAGGCAATGAGCAGTTCTTC
-	TRBD2	TRBV13	TRBJ2-3	CASSLSRSGRARADTQYF	TGTGCCAGCAGCTTATCCCGTAGCGGGAGGGCCCGAGCAGATACGCAGTATTTT
few	TRBD1	TRBV7-9	TRBJ1-3	CASSSPDRIGNTIYF	TGTGCCAGCAGCTCCCCGGACAGGATTGGAAACACCATATATTTT
-	TRBD2	TRBV11-2	TRBJ2-1	CASSLDGLAGGKTYNEQFF	TGTGCCAGCAGCTTAGATGGGCTAGCGGGAGGGAAGACCTACAATGAGCAGTTCTTC
-	-	TRBV6-1	TRBJ1-2	CATDRNYGYTF	TGTGCCACCGACAGGAACTATGGCTACACCTTC
-	TRBD2	TRBV2	TRBJ2-5	CASSEARTSGSAQYF	TGTGCCAGCAGTGAAGCCCGGACTAGCGGGAGTGCCCAGTACTTC
-	-	TRBV4-1	TRBJ1-5	CASSQGIGSSAYSNQPQHF	TGCGCCAGCAGCCAAGGAATTGGCAGTTCCGCTTATAGCAATCAGCCCCAGCATTTT
-	TRBD1	TRBV4-1	TRBJ2-7	CASSKPGQGTYEQYF	TGCGCCAGCAGCAAACCGGGACAGGGGACCTACGAGCAGTACTTC
-	-	TRBV11-3	TRBJ2-2	CASSDRHTGELFF	TGTGCCAGCAGCGACAGGCACACCGGGGAGCTGTTTTTT
-	TRBD2	TRBV2	TRBJ2-3	CASSERGGRLTDTQYF	TGTGCCAGCAGTGAACGGGGGGGGCGACTCACAGATACGCAGTATTTT
once	-	TRBV5-1	TRBJ2-3	CASSLVAPSTDTQYF	TGCGCCAGCAGCTTGGTAGCCCCTAGCACAGATACGCAGTATTTT
-	TRBD1	TRBV5-6	TRBJ2-7	CASSGGQASYEQYF	TGTGCCAGCAGCGGGGGACAGGCATCCTACGAGCAGTACTTC
-	-	TRBV6-1	TRBJ2-3	CASSEYREFTDTQYF	TGTGCCAGCAGTGAATACCGGGAGTTCACAGATACGCAGTATTTT
-	-	TRBV6-6	TRBJ1-2	CASSKGQTLNYGYTF	TGTGCCAGCAGCAAGGGGCAGACACTTAACTATGGCTACACCTTC
-	-	TRBV5-4	TRBJ1-5	CASSLDGVQPQHF	TGTGCCAGCAGCTTGGACGGGGTTCAGCCCCAGCATTTT
-	-	TRBV6-5	TRBJ2-7	CASSSIAESYEQYF	TGTGCCAGCAGTTCTATAGCGGAGTCCTACGAGCAGTACTTC
-	TRBD2	TRBV10-1	TRBJ2-5	CASKASGFQETQYF	TGCGCCAGCAAGGCTAGCGGGTTCCAAGAGACCCAGTACTTC
-	-	TRBV4-1	TRBJ2-7	CASSRVGGRLGPSYEQYF	TGCGCCAGCAGCCGAGTTGGCGGCAGACTGGGTCCCTCCTACGAGCAGTACTTC
-	TRBD2	TRBV5-6	TRBJ2-7	CASSGSTSGRRQYF	TGTGCCAGCAGCGGCTCTACTAGCGGTCGAAGGCAGTACTTC
few	-	TRBV4-3	TRBJ1-2	CASSQEGGGRRNYGYTF	TGCGCCAGCAGCCAAGAAGGCGGGGGGAGGCGCAACTATGGCTACACCTTC
once	TRBD2	TRBV28	TRBJ2-2	CASSLKSGRIGELFF	TGTGCCAGCAGTTTAAAAAGCGGGAGGATCGGGGAGCTGTTTTTT
-	-	TRBV29-1	TRBJ1-3	CSVDGQENSGNTIYF	TGCAGCGTTGATGGTCAGGAAAACTCTGGAAACACCATATATTTT
-	TRBD1	TRBV9	TRBJ2-7	CASSVEGTASYEQYF	TGTGCCAGCAGCGTAGAGGGGACAGCGTCCTACGAGCAGTACTTC
-	-	TRBV15	TRBJ1-2	CATGGLIGFNYGYTF	TGTGCCACTGGGGGCTTAATAGGGTTCAACTATGGCTACACCTTC
-	-	TRBV6-1	TRBJ1-1	CASFSRVRNTEAFF	TGTGCCAGCTTTAGTCGGGTAAGGAACACTGAAGCTTTCTTT
-	-	TRBV6-5	TRBJ2-2	CASRGIALNTGELFF	TGTGCCAGCAGGGGGATAGCGTTGAACACCGGGGAGCTGTTTTTT
-	TRBD1	TRBV30	TRBJ2-1	CAWERGPLSSYNEQFF	TGTGCCTGGGAAAGGGGGCCCCTCAGCTCCTACAATGAGCAGTTCTTC
-	-	TRBV27	TRBJ2-7	CASSSSPGGPYEQYF	TGTGCCAGCAGTTCCTCTCCCGGGGGGCCCTACGAGCAGTACTTC
-	-	TRBV9	TRBJ1-2	CASSVATEGGYTF	TGTGCCAGCAGCGTAGCGACGGAGGGTGGCTACACCTTC
-	-	TRBV2	TRBJ2-7	CASSADRYESEQYF	TGTGCCAGCAGCGCCGACAGGTACGAGTCGGAGCAGTACTTC
-	TRBD1	TRBV29-1	TRBJ2-7	CSVPGQGGYEQYF	TGCAGCGTTCCGGGACAGGGAGGCTACGAGCAGTACTTC
-	-	TRBV7-3	TRBJ2-1	CASSSQRAPNNEQFF	TGTGCCAGCAGCTCACAGCGGGCCCCAAACAATGAGCAGTTCTTC
once	-	TRBV20-1	TRBJ2-1	CSAWRVNEQFF	TGCAGTGCCTGGAGGGTCAATGAGCAGTTCTTC
-	-	TRBV30	TRBJ2-3	CAWTNLRTDTQYF	TGTGCCTGGACGAACCTACGCACAGATACGCAGTATTTT
-	-	TRBV11-3	TRBJ2-7	CASSLLGASREQYF	TGTGCCAGCAGCTTACTAGGGGCATCGAGAGAGCAGTACTTC
-	-	TRBV10-3	TRBJ2-5	CAISESARGETQYF	TGTGCCATCAGTGAGTCAGCGAGAGGGGAGACCCAGTACTTC
-	TRBD2	TRBV5-1	TRBJ2-5	CASSWGRLAGKGETQYF	TGCGCCAGCAGCTGGGGTAGACTAGCGGGGAAGGGAGAGACCCAGTACTTC
-	TRBD1	TRBV7-8	TRBJ2-2	CASSLLQGAAFIGELFF	TGTGCCAGCAGTCTCTTACAGGGGGCCGCCTTCATCGGGGAGCTGTTTTTT
-	TRBD2	TRBV19	TRBJ2-7	CASSPLAGVSEQYF	TGTGCCAGTAGTCCCCTAGCGGGAGTATCCGAGCAGTACTTC